The clone carrying this T cell receptor beta chain was seen ten or more times. The read ends 3 residues early relative to the CDR3; the germline J gene fills the gap. Assay: immunoSEQ multiplex PCR; the TCRdb copy retains only in-frame clones and omits some. The sample holds more than 55,000 clones, and no clone turns up only once. The CDR3 has 14 amino acids. Germline V gives CDR1 DFQATT, CDR2 SNEGSKA (reference sequence). V lost 3 bases, J lost 0 bases, and 11 bases lay in between. This entry belongs to a study of T cell clonality in common variable immunodeficiency. The sequence came from a person aged 18 to 75 in good health. The sample consisted of peripheral blood mononuclear cells. The genes are TRBV20-1 and TRBJ1-1; tentative D call: TRBD1 (5 bases). The covered CDR3 bases are TGCAGTGCTAGGAGAGGGGCCCTGAACACTGAA. Amino acids: CSARRGALNTE. The entire CDR3 protein is CSARRGALNTEAFF.